The sequence of this T cell receptor (beta chain) was determined in a study of beta chain features in type 1 diabetes (dated 2018 in TCRdb). Broadly, across the study: Mean age, gender distribution, total cell number and subset yield were not different between patients and healthy donors. In the study, recently diagnosed type 1 diabetes patients and matched healthy donors were compared on the TCRB repertoires of their sorted circulating CD4+ T cell subsets. Across all samples, around 99 million sorted cells were examined, and cell number per subset correlated strongly with RNA yield. Whereas all 30 or so donors provided naive and central memory subsets, regulatory and stem cell-like memory subsets were isolated from just 8 patients and roughly eight healthy donors. Findings and caveats that apply to the study as a whole: Naive, central memory and regulatory TCRB repertoires appeared to be more alike among patients than among healthy donors. Sequencing cDNA rather than genomic DNA could over-represent highly expressing activated cells, although activation and CD3 levels did not differ between groups. Only small numbers of individuals were included in the HLA sub-analyses, which left unresolved whether HLA type had any influence on TCRB rearrangement. At VDJ recombination sites, type 1 diabetes patients had fewer insertions and more deleted nucleotides, which implies abnormalities in thymic rearrangement. PCR might favor shorter templates, but patient and control samples were amplified and corrected together, so any skew would affect both groups equally. Type 1 diabetes patients showed a moderate but significant shortening of TCRB CDR3 length in all four CD4+ subsets.

The entire isolated RNA was reverse transcribed using the High Capacity cDNA Reverse Transcription Kit, and thus expressed TCRB transcripts were sequenced. Deep immunoSEQ sequencing was applied to naive, central memory and regulatory T cell samples, giving an average of approximately 4 million total reads per sample. Sorted cells were lysed in RLT buffer and RNA was extracted with DNase-treated RNeasy Micro or Mini kits, depending on cell number. Each cell subset was processed separately to prevent cross-contamination, with patient and healthy donor samples processed together. The immunoSEQ multiplex PCR was used to amplify TCRB sequences from cDNA, yielding 87-bp fragments that span the CDR3 region. Sequencing of the amplicons was performed on the Illumina HiSeq platform. The original methods were these. Synthetic template baselines were used to correct PCR bias computationally, reads within Hamming distance 2 were collapsed, and singletons that could not be merged were discarded. Reads were aligned to IMGT to assign V, D and J genes, CDR3 length, and insertions or deletions at six rearrangement sites. Clonotype counts were normalized to sorted cell number within each subset before computing true diversity and Gini coefficients with the tcR R package. The overlap coefficient, calculated on TCRB nucleotide sequences, was used to measure repertoire sharing. Out-of-frame TCRB sequences from naive cells were analyzed to stand in for the pre-selection repertoire. Drawn from immuneACCESS, this table holds only the in-frame rearrangements with V and J called that TCRdb kept. Clones are partly lost; checked studies trace under half to an unresolved V gene and leave the rest unexplained. V, J and clone size are those of that table, while D and trimming were read from the DNA. The sample data list roughly 400,000 clones, and roughly 14% of these were observed just once. The top ten hold about 0.034% of the sample.

From each donor, a single peripheral blood sample of approximately 120 mL on average was drawn into heparinised tubes. Using a panel that included CD45RO, CCR7, CD25, CD127, CD95 and CD27, naive, central memory, regulatory and stem cell-like memory CD4+ T cells were sorted on a BD FACSAria II. Every sorted population had a purity above 95%. PBMCs were isolated right away by Lymphoprep density gradient centrifugation and were stained directly, without culture. So that batch effects would be minimized, each experiment stained and sorted samples in pairs, pairing one healthy donor with one patient. For CDR1 and CDR2, the germline V gene lists ENHRY and SYGVKD. From the cysteine up to the valine, the CDR3 has a length of 13 residues. This entry keeps only the CDR3 DNA: 39 bases, framed from base 1. V sheds 0 bases and J sheds 3 bases, leaving 6 bases between their ends. As to this clone: What antigen it recognizes has not been identified. Base quality data are lacking; no much larger clone is found one base away.

The source is a man aged 25 to 40 in good health. Recombination connected TRBV10-3 to TRBJ2-7; no D segment can be confidently identified. What was sequenced was naive CD4+ T cells from blood. The intended sense of this specimen's cell subset or site label: true naive CD4+ T cells. The DNA sequence is given as TGTGCCATCAGTGAGTCACGAGACTACGAGCAGTACGTC. This yields the protein CAISESRDYEQYV.